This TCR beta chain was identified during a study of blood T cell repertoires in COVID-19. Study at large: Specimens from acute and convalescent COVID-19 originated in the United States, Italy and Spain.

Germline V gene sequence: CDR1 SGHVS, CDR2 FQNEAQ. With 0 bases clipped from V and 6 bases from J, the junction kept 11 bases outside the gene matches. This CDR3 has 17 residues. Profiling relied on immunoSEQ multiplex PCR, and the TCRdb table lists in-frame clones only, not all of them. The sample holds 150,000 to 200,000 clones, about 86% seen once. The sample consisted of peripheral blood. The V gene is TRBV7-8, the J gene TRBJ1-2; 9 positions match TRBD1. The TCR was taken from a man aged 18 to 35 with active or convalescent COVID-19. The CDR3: CASSLALLTQGANGYTF. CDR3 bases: TGTGCCAGCAGCTTAGCTTTATTAACACAGGGGGCTAATGGCTACACCTTC.